Below are 21 T cell receptor beta chains sequenced from a single sample in a study of T-cell memory formation after mild COVID-19. From the 5' RACE reads, TCRdb called clonotypes with MiXCR, one entry per CDR3 protein. Of fewer than 650,000 distinct CDR3 sequences listed, about 20% are singletons. Sequencing was carried out using PBMCs or a T cell subset sorted from them (not recorded which). Source of these receptors: an adult woman who had mild COVID-19 (a few samples of this study predate the infection). Cell type and time point are not known.

The gene calls are TRBV11-2 and TRBJ2-1, with 10 bases that match TRBD2. This CDR3 comprises 16 residues. V trimming: 2 bases; J trimming: 3 bases; junction bases outside the gene matches: 4. Germline assignment: CDR1 SGHAT and CDR2 FQNNGV. CDR3 protein: CASSLLAGANYNEQFF. The CDR3 DNA reads TGTGCCAGCAGCTTACTAGCGGGGGCGAACTACAATGAGCAGTTCTTC.

The chain uses TRBV9 and TRBJ1-2; TRBD1 is a possible D gene (5 bases). Trimming stripped 1 base from V and 3 bases from J, with 10 bases between. This CDR3 is built from 14 residues. Germline V lookup: CDR1 SGDLS, CDR2 YYNGEE. The CDR3 coding sequence is TGTGCCAGCAGCGTATCGGCACAGGACTATGGCTACACCTTC. This codes for CASSVSAQDYGYTF.

J is TRBJ2-1 and V is TRBV12-3 or TRBV12-4; D tentatively fits TRBD1 or TRBD2 (5 bases each). The CDR3 has 14 residues. Trimming removed 10 bases at V and 3 bases at J, with 16 bases between. CDR3 in DNA: TGTGCCACCAGAGGGGCAGGGAACTACAATGAGCAGTTCTTC. This sequence encodes CATRGAGNYNEQFF.

The V gene is TRBV6-2 or TRBV6-3, the J gene TRBJ2-5, with a possible D match to TRBD2 (6 bases). The V end lost 5 bases, the J end lost 9 bases, and 16 bases lay between the germline ends. From germline, CDR1 is MNHEY and CDR2 SVGEGT. The CDR3 spans 13 residues. CDR3 loop: CASSTRWERAQYF. CDR3 in DNA: TGTGCCAGCAGTACCCGGTGGGAGCGGGCCCAGTACTTC.

This chain's CDR3 is CASTRPGRSNQPQHF. The CDR3 DNA is TGTGCCAGCACCCGACCCGGACGGAGCAATCAGCCCCAGCATTTT. This sequence joins TRBV6-1 and TRBJ1-5; D not resolved. Trimming shortened V by 7 bases and J by 1 base, and 14 bases separated the two germline ends. CDR3 length equals 15 residues. The germline gives CDR1 MNHNS, CDR2 SASEGT.

The J gene is TRBJ2-2, the V gene TRBV2, with D possibly being TRBD1 or TRBD2 (5 bases each). The CDR3 loop spans 14 amino acids. Trimming took 9 bases from V and 5 from J, leaving 16 bases between them. Per germline, CDR1 SNHLY and CDR2 FYNNEI. This CDR3 reads CASRPTGGTGELFF. DNA for the CDR3: TGTGCCAGTCGGCCGACTGGGGGAACCGGGGAGCTGTTTTTT.

This chain connects TRBV20-1 to TRBJ2-1; TRBD2 matches at 8 bases. Germline values: CDR1 DFQATT, CDR2 SNEGSKA (reference sequence). This CDR3 region has 11 residues. CDR3 sequence: CGLAIENEQFF. The DNA for the CDR3 is TGCGGACTAGCAATCGAGAATGAGCAGTTCTTC.

This rearrangement joins TRBV12-3 or TRBV12-4 to TRBJ1-2, with unresolved D. The CDR3 loop spans 11 amino acids. V was shortened by 5 bases and J by 4 bases, with 5 bases between the two germline ends. CDR3 nucleotide sequence: TGTGCCAGCAGTAACTTCTATGGCTACACCTTC. Translating it yields CASSNFYGYTF.

The rearrangement joins TRBV7-9 to TRBJ1-2; 7 positions match TRBD1. Germline values: CDR1 SEHNR, CDR2 FQNEAQ (reference sequence). V lost 5 bases, J lost 7 bases, and 4 bases stayed unmatched. This CDR3 contains 12 residues. As DNA, the CDR3 is TGTGCCAGCAGCGGCAACAGGGGTGGCTACACCTTC. Its protein product is CASSGNRGGYTF.

This chain joins TRBV12-3 or TRBV12-4 and TRBJ2-1; D gene uncertain. The germline V and J ends were trimmed by 4 bases and 6 bases, with 10 bases remaining between them. This CDR3 is built from 13 residues. Here the CDR3 reads CASSSFTPNEQFF. CDR3 DNA: TGTGCCAGCAGTTCATTCACACCCAATGAGCAGTTCTTC.

This chain joins TRBV11-3 and TRBJ2-5, with TRBD1 identical over 7 bases. The CDR3 spans 13 residues. Losses at the gene ends were 8 bases for V and 1 base for J; bases not matched to a gene: 4. Germline V gene sequence: CDR1 SGHNT, CDR2 YENEEA. The CDR3 region has the DNA TGTGCCAGCGGGGACAGAACCCAAGAGACCCAGTACTTC. Translation: CASGDRTQETQYF. Complete variable domain (other parts from reference TRBV11-3 and TRBJ2-5): EAGVVQSPRYKIIEKKQPVAFWCNPISGHNTLYWYLQNLGQGPELLIRYENEEAVDDSQLPKDRFSAERLKGVDSTLKIQPAELGDSAVYLCASGDRTQETQYFGPGTRLLVL.

The rearrangement links TRBV5-1 to TRBJ2-7, with 11 bases lining up with TRBD1. The J segment lost 3 bases and the V segment lost 0 bases, leaving 8 bases of the junction unmatched. Germline V gives CDR1 SGHRS, CDR2 YFSETQ. The CDR3 consists of 17 residues. The CDR3 loop is CASSLAGSGTGGYEQYF. The CDR3 DNA reads TGCGCCAGCAGCTTGGCCGGTTCCGGGACAGGGGGCTACGAGCAGTACTTC.

This clonotype was recorded at least ten times. In nucleotides, the CDR3 is TGTGCCAGCAGTGATACAACAGGGGGCACAGATACGCAGTATTTT. Amino acid sequence: CASSDTTGGTDTQYF. The gene calls are TRBV6-4 and TRBJ2-3; 7 bases are shared with TRBD1. Germline CDR1 reads MRHNA; CDR2 reads SNTAGT. This CDR3 spans 15 amino acids. J lost 1 base, V lost 3 bases, and 4 bases had no gene match.

The rearrangement uses TRBV15 and TRBJ1-1; 9 bases match TRBD1. In germline, CDR1 is LNHNV, CDR2 YYDKDF (reference sequence). There are 16 residues in the CDR3. The J segment lost 4 bases and the V segment lost 5 bases, leaving 11 bases of the junction unmatched. The CDR3 DNA reads TGTGCCACCAGCGAGCGGGACAGGGTGGGTGCCACTGAAGCTTTCTTT. Translation gives CATSERDRVGATEAFF.

A few counts support this clonotype. CDR3 DNA: TGTGCCAGCAGCTTAGCCGGAGGGGGGCGGCATGAGCAGTTCTTC. This translates into CASSLAGGGRHEQFF. The chain joins TRBV7-9 to TRBJ2-1; D could derive from TRBD1 or TRBD2 (6 bases each). V lost 0 bases to trimming and J lost 8 bases, with 14 bases between them. CDR1 is SEHNR, CDR2 FQNEAQ, per germline (reference sequence). This CDR3 is 15 amino acids long.

The chain employs TRBV29-1 and TRBJ2-1, with D possibly matching TRBD2 (5 bases). Germline V gene sequence: CDR1 SQVTM, CDR2 ANQGSEA. The V end lost 7 bases, the J end lost 7 bases, and 11 bases lay between the germline ends. This CDR3 region has 11 residues. CDR3 DNA: TGCAGCGCTTCACTAGTTAATGAGCAGTTCTTC. Its translation: CSASLVNEQFF.

This clonotype turned up a few times. This chain connects TRBV11-3 to TRBJ2-1, with TRBD2 identical over 9 bases. V shed 1 base and J 8 bases; nucleotides not matched to a gene: 15. Germline values: CDR1 SGHNT, CDR2 YENEEA. The CDR3 extends over 18 amino acids. This chain's CDR3 is CASSLVWGSGSEGYEQFF. The CDR3 nucleotides read TGTGCCAGCAGCTTAGTCTGGGGTAGCGGGAGTGAGGGGTATGAGCAGTTCTTC. Looking up the rest from reference TRBV11-3 and TRBJ2-1 gives the full variable domain: EAGVVQSPRYKIIEKKQPVAFWCNPISGHNTLYWYLQNLGQGPELLIRYENEEAVDDSQLPKDRFSAERLKGVDSTLKIQPAELGDSAVYLCASSLVWGSGSEGYEQFFGPGTRLTVL.

This clonotype was seen repeatedly, ten times or more. This chain joins TRBV7-8 and TRBJ2-1; possibly TRBD1 for D (6 bases). The CDR3 sequence is 12 residues long. Germline loops: CDR1 SGHVS, CDR2 FQNEAQ. The V and J ends lost 5 bases and 16 bases respectively, with 18 bases between them. The CDR3 nucleotides read TGTGCCAGCAGCCTAACAGGGATTGAACTTTTCTTC. Its translation: CASSLTGIELFF. Full variable domain (rest looked up from reference TRBV7-8 and TRBJ2-1): GAGVSQSPRYKVAKRGQDVALRCDPISGHVSLFWYQQALGQGPEFLTYFQNEAQLDKSGLPSDRFFAERPEGSVSTLKIQRTQQEDSAVYLCASSLTGIELFFGPGTRLTVL.

The rearrangement joins TRBV6-2 or TRBV6-3 to TRBJ1-5; 9 nucleotides agree with TRBD1. This CDR3 comprises 16 residues. CDR1 and CDR2 (germline): MNHEY, SVGEGT. The V and J ends lost 5 bases and 6 bases, in that order; junction bases with no gene match: 11. The CDR3 reads CASSPPGQGVLQPQHF. In DNA form, the CDR3 reads TGTGCCAGCAGTCCGCCGGGACAGGGTGTTCTTCAGCCCCAGCATTTT.

This clonotype was counted only a few times. V gene TRBV7-9 combines with J gene TRBJ2-7; 12 bases agree with TRBD2. The CDR3 is 18 residues long. After removal of 2 bases from V and 0 bases from J, the junction contained 8 bases not matched to a gene. Germline CDR1 is SEHNR and CDR2 is FQNEAQ (reference sequence). In DNA, the CDR3 is TGTGCCAGCAGCTTATTTGGACTAGCGGGGCCCTTCTCCTACGAGCAGTACTTC. It translates to CASSLFGLAGPFSYEQYF.

The rearrangement uses TRBV24-1 and TRBJ2-5; D may be TRBD1 (6 bases). Trimming cost V 4 bases and J 5 bases, with 16 bases left between them. The V gene's germline CDR1 is KGHDR and CDR2 SFDVKD. CDR3 length equals 15 residues. The CDR3 DNA follows: TGTGCCACCAGTGACCAGACAGGCTACCTCGAGACCCAGTACTTC. It specifies CATSDQTGYLETQYF.